This T cell receptor beta chain stems from a study of neurological immune-mediated disorders. Germline assignment: CDR1 DFQATT and CDR2 SNEGSKA (reference sequence). This CDR3 contains 17 residues. Deletions cut 0 bases from V and 0 bases from J, with 17 bases between. TCRdb itself ran the 5' RACE reads through MiXCR, one entry per CDR3 protein. Among 57,000 or so distinct CDR3 sequences listed, over 10% were seen once. The TCR sequence derives from a man aged 60 to 75 in good health. The V call is TRBV20-1, the J call TRBJ1-1; the D is unclear. The specimen was PBMCs. CDR3 residues: CSARDSGRLGMNTEAFF. CDR3 nucleotides: TGCAGTGCTAGAGACTCAGGACGTTTGGGCATGAACACTGAAGCTTTCTTT.